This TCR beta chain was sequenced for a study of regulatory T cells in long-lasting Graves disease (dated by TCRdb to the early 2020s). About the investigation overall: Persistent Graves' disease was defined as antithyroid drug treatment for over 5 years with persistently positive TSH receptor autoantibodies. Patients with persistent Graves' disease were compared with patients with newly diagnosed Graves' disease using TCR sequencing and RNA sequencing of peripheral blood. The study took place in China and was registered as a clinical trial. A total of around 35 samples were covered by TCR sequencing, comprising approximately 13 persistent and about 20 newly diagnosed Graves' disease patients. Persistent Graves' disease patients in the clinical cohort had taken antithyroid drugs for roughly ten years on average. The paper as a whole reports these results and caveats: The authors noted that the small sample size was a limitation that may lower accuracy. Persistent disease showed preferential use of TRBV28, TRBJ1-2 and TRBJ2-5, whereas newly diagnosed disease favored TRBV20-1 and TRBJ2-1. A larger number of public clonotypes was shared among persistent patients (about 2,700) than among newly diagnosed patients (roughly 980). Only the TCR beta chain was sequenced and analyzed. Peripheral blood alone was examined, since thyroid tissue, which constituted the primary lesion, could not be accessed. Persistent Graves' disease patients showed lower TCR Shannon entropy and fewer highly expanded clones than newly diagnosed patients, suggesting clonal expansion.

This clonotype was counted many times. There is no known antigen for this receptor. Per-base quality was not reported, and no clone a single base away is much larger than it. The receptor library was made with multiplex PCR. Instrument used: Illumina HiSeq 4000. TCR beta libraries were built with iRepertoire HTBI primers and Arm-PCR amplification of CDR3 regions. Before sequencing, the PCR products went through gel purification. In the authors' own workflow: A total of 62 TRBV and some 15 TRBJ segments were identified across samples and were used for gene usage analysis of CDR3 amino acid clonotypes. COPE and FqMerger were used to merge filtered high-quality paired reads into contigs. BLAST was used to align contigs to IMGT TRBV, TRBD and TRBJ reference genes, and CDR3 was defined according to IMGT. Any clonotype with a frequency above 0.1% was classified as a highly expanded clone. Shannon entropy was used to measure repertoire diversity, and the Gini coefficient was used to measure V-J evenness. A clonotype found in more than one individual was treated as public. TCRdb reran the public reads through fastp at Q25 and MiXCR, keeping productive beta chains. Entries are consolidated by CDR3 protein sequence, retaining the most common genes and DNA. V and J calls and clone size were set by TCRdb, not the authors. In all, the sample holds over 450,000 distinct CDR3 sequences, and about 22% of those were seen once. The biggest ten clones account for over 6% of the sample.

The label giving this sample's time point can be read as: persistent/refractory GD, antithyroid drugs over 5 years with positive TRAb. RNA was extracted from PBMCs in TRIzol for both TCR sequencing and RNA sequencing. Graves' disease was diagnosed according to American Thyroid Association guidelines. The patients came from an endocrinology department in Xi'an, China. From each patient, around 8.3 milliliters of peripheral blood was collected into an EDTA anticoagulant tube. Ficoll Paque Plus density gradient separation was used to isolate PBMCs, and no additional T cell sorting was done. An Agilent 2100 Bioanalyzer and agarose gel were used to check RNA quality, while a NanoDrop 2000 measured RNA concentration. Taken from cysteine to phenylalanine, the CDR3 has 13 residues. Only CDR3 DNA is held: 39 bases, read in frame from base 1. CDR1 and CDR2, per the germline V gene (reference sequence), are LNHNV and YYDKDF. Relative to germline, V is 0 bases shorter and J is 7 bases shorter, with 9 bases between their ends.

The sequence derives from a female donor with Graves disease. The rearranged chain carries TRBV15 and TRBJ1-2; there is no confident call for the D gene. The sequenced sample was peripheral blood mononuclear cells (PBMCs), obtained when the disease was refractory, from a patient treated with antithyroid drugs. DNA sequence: TGTGCCACCAGCAGAGATACCCTTGGTGGCTACACCTTC. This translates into CATSRDTLGGYTF.